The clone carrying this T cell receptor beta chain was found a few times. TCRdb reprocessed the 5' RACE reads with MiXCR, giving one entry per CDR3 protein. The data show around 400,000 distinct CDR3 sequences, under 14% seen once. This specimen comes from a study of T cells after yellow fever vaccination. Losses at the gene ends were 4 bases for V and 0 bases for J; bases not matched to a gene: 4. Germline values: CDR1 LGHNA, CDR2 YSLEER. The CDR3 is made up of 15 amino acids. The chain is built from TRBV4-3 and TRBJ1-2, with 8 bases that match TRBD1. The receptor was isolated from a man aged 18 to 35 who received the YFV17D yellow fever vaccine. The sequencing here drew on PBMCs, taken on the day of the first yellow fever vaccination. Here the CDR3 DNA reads TGCGCCAGCAGCCGGGGACAGGCCACTAACTATGGCTACACCTTC. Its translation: CASSRGQATNYGYTF.